The following is a TCR beta chain sequence with its context. The antigen remains unidentified. Germline CDR1 and CDR2: SGHRS and YFSETQ. CDR3 length: 13 amino acids. Trimming removed 1 base from V and 2 bases from J, with 6 bases in between. In the ViraFEST assay, antigen-specific CD4+ clonotypes were identified by expansion after peptide-pool stimulation. Having been cultured for around ten days, the cells underwent CD4+ T cell isolation. Method: immunoSEQ multiplex PCR; TCRdb's copy keeps in-frame clones and lacks some. Of tens of thousands of clones listed, around 74% are singletons. This sample stems from a study of vaccination effects on CD4 cells after COVID-19. Study-level findings and limits: After vaccination of healthy people, only 1 of 255 vaccine-induced clones cross-reacted with common cold coronaviruses.

The sequence was collected from a human donor who received a COVID-19 vaccine. Sequenced here: CD4+ T cells from PBMCs cultured with HCoV-229E spike peptides, sampled before COVID-19 vaccination. This sequence joins TRBV5-1 and TRBJ1-1; tentatively, D is TRBD1 (5 bases). This chain's CDR3 is CASSLWDNTEAFF. In DNA form, the CDR3 reads TGCGCCAGCAGCTTGTGGGACAACACTGAAGCTTTCTTT.